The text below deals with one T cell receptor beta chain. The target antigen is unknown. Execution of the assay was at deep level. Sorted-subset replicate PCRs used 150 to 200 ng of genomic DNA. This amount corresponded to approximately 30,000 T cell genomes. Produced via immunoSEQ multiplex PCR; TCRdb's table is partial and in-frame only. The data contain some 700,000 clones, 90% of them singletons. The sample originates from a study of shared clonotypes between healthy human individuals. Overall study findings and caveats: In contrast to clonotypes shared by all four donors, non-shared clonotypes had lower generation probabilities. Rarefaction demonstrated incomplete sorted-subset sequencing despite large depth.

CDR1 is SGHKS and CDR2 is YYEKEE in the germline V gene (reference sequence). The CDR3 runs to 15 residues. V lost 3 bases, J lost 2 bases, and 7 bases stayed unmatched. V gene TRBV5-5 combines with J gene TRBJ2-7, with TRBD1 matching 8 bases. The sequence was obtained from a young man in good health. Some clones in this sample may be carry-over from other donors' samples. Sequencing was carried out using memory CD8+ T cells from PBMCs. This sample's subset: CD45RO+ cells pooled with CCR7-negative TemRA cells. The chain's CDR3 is CASSSRDRRTYEQYF. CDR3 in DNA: TGTGCCAGCAGCTCCCGGGACAGGAGAACCTACGAGCAGTACTTC. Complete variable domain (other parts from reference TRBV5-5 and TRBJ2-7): DAGVTQSPTHLIKTRGQQVTLRCSPISGHKSVSWYQQVLGQGPQFIFQYYEKEERGRGNFPDRFSARQFPNYSSELNVNALLLGDSALYLCASSSRDRRTYEQYFGPGTRLTVT.